This TCR beta chain was identified in a study of blood T cell repertoires in COVID-19. Profiling relied on immunoSEQ multiplex PCR, and the TCRdb table lists in-frame clones only, not all of them. The sample lists some 220,000 clones, 83% occurring once. This CDR3 comprises 13 residues. The ends lost 4 bases at V and 4 bases at J; junction bases unmatched: 4. Germline V lookup: CDR1 SGHNT, CDR2 YYREEE (reference sequence). The material sequenced was peripheral blood. The sequence was collected from a human donor in a cohort sampled during active COVID-19. V gene TRBV5-4 combines with J gene TRBJ2-7, with TRBD1 matching over 8 bases. CDR3 sequence (DNA): TGTGCCAGCAGCCGAAACAGGGGGTACGAGCAGTACTTC. Residues: CASSRNRGYEQYF. The full variable domain, completed using reference TRBV5-4 and TRBJ2-7, is ETGVTQSPTHLIKTRGQQVTLRCSSQSGHNTVSWYQQALGQGPQFIFQYYREEENGRGNFPPRFSGLQFPNYSSELNVNALELDDSALYLCASSRNRGYEQYFGPGTRLTVT.